One and the same sample provided the 9 T cell receptor beta chains below, sequenced in a study of blood T cells in healthy people across ages (dated by TCRdb to 2015 to 2017). The library came from 5' RACE. Reads for this sample came from an Illumina HiSeq 2500. A second PCR of roughly 7 to 11 cycles was performed with a sample-barcoded 5' primer and a J-beta primer mix. The public reads were reanalyzed by TCRdb: fastp trimming at Q25, MiXCR alignment, in-frame beta chains only. Merged by CDR3 protein, the rows form single entries marked with the most common genes and DNA. In this sample the table shows about 830,000 distinct CDR3 sequences, under 80% of which occur a single time. Clones ranked in the top ten supply roughly 26% of the sample. Sequenced input: blood. The source of these receptors is a man in his thirties or forties in good health.

As DNA, the CDR3 is TGTGCCAGCGCCTTAGACAGGGAACTTAACTATGGCTACACCTTC. Its translation: CASALDRELNYGYTF. The chain employs TRBV27 and TRBJ1-2; 7 nucleotides line up with TRBD1. The V gene end was trimmed by 8 bases and the J gene end by 1 base; junction bases not matched to a gene: 10. Germline assignment: CDR1 MNHEY and CDR2 SMNVEV (reference sequence). This CDR3 has 15 amino acids.

This clonotype was counted between two and nine times. The chain links TRBV2 to TRBJ2-7, with 9 bases fitting TRBD1. The CDR3 loop spans 14 amino acids. Germline V lookup: CDR1 SNHLY, CDR2 FYNNEI. Trimming removed 9 bases from V and 3 bases from J; junction bases left unmatched: 9. The CDR3 DNA reads as TGTGCCAGTACTCAGGGACAGGGCATCTACGAGCAGTACTTC. Amino acid sequence: CASTQGQGIYEQYF.

This chain uses TRBV20-1 with TRBJ1-5; D is possibly TRBD1 (6 bases). Trimming left V 2 bases short and J 3 bases short, with 26 bases between. The CDR3 covers 19 residues. Germline values: CDR1 DFQATT, CDR2 SNEGSKA (reference sequence). In DNA, the CDR3 is TGCAGTGCTAGATTGGACCGGGACACCACTTACCCTTCCAATCAGCCCCAGCATTTT. It specifies CSARLDRDTTYPSNQPQHF.

V usage is TRBV5-3 and J usage is TRBJ2-1; D not resolved. TRBV5-3 is marked as an open reading frame, function uncertain. V was clipped by 8 bases and J by 4 bases, with 7 bases between them. The CDR3 runs to 11 residues. CDR3 sequence: CASGQYNEQFF. The DNA of the CDR3 is TGTGCCAGCGGTCAGTACAATGAGCAGTTCTTC.

The CDR3: CASSPTGLYQPQHF. CDR3 bases: TGTGCCAGCAGCCCGACTGGACTGTATCAGCCCCAGCATTTT. The chain joins TRBV2 to TRBJ1-5; D is undetermined. The CDR3 length is 14 residues. V lost 6 bases and J lost 5, with 14 bases in between. Germline V gene lookup returns CDR1 SNHLY and CDR2 FYNNEI.

The CDR3 reads CASSSLPLAGGNNEQYF. DNA for the CDR3: TGTGCCAGCAGCTCACTACCCTTAGCGGGGGGTAACAATGAACAGTACTTC. The chain recombines TRBV7-2 with TRBJ2-1; 10 bases fit TRBD2. The J call may be in error: the DNA end matches TRBJ2-7 better. The CDR3 sequence is 17 residues long. CDR1 is SGHTA and CDR2 is FQGNSA in the germline V gene.

This clonotype was detected only once. The chain joins TRBV2 to TRBJ2-7; D is unclear. There are 12 residues in the CDR3. The germline V and J ends were trimmed by 4 bases and 3 bases, with 7 bases remaining between them. In germline, CDR1 is SNHLY, CDR2 FYNNEI. CDR3 protein: CASSGVLYEQYF. DNA for the CDR3: TGTGCCAGCAGTGGGGTCCTCTACGAGCAGTACTTC.

The chain links TRBV20-1 to TRBJ2-7, with TRBD1 identical over 9 bases. The CDR3 totals 13 residues. Germline loops: CDR1 DFQATT, CDR2 SNEGSKA (reference sequence). The CDR3 here is CRAGTGRPYEQYF. In DNA form, the CDR3 reads TGCAGGGCCGGGACAGGGCGCCCCTACGAGCAGTACTTC.

To note about this clonotype: One end of the junction is discordant with germline, which a read error may explain. The gene calls are TRBV12-3 or TRBV12-4 and TRBJ2-1, with 10 nucleotides matching TRBD2. CDR3 length: 15 residues. Here the CDR3 reads CASSRTSGSYNEQSF. In DNA form, the CDR3 reads TGTGCCAGCAGTCGGACTAGCGGTTCCTACAATGAGCAGTCCTTC.